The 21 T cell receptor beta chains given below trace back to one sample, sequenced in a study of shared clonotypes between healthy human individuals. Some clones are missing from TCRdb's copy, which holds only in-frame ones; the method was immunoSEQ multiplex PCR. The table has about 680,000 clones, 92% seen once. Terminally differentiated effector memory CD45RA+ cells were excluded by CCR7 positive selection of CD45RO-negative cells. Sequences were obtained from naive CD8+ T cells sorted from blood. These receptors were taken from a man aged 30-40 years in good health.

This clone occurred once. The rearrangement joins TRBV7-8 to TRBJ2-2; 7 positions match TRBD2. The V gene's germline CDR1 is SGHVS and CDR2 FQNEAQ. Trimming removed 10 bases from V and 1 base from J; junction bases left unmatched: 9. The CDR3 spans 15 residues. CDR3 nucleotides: TGTGCCACCGACCTACTAGCGAGGAACACCGGGGAGCTGTTTTTT. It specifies CATDLLARNTGELFF.

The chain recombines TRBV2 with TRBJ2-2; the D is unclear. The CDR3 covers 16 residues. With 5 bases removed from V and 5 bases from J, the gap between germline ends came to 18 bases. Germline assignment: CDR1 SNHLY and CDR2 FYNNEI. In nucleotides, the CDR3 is TGTGCCAGCAGTTCAGGTTGGAGAGATGGGACCGGGGAGCTGTTTTTT. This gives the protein CASSSGWRDGTGELFF.

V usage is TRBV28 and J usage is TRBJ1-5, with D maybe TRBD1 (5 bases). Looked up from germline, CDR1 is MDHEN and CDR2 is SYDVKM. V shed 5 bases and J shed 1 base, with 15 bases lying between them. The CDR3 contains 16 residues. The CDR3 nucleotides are TGTGCCAGCAGTACCCTCAGGGACTTGAGCAATCAGCCCCAGCATTTT. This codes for CASSTLRDLSNQPQHF.

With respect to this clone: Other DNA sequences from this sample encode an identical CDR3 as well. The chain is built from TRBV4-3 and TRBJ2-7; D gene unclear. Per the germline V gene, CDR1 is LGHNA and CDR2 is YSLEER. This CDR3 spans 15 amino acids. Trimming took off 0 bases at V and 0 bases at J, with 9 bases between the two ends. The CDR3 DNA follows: TGCGCCAGCAGCCAAGATCTTGGGTCCTCCTACGAGCAGTACTTC. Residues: CASSQDLGSSYEQYF.

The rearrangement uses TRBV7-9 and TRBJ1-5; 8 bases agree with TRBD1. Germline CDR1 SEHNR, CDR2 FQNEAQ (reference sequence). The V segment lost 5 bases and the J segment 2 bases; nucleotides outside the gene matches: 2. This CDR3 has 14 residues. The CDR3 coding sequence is TGTGCCAGCAGCCCAGGGGGCGGCAATCAGCCCCAGCATTTT. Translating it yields CASSPGGGNQPQHF.

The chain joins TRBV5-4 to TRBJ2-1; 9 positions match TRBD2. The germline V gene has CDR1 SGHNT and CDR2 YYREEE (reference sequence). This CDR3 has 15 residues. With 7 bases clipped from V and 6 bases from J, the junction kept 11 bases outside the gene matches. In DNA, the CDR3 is TGTGCCAGCGGAGGGACTAGCCTTAGTGTCAATGAGCAGTTCTTC. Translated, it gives CASGGTSLSVNEQFF.

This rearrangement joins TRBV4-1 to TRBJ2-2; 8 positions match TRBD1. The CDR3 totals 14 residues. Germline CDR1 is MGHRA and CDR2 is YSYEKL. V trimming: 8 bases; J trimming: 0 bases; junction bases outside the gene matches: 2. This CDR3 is CASQDRANTGELFF. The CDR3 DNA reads TGCGCCAGCCAGGACAGGGCGAACACCGGGGAGCTGTTTTTT.

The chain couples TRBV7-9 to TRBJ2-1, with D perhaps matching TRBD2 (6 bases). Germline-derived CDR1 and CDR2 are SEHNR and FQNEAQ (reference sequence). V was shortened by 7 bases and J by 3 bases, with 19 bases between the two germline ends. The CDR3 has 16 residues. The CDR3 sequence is CASIAGGANFYNEQFF. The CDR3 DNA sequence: TGTGCCAGCATCGCCGGAGGGGCCAACTTCTACAATGAGCAGTTCTTC.

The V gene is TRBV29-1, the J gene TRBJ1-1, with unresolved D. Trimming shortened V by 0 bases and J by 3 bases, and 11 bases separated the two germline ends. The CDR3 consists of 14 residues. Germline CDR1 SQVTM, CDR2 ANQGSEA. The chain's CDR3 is CSVEEVSTYTEAFF. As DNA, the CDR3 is TGCAGCGTTGAAGAGGTTAGCACCTACACTGAAGCTTTCTTT.

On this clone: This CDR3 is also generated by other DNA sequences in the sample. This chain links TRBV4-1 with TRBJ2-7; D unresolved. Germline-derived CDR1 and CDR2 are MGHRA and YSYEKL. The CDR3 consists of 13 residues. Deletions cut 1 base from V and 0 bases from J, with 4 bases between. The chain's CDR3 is CASSQGHSYEQYF. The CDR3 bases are TGCGCCAGCAGCCAAGGGCACTCCTACGAGCAGTACTTC.

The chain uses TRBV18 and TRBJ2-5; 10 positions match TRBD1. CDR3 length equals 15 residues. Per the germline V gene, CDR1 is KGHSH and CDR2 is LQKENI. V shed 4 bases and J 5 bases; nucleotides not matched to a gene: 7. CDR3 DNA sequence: TGTGCCAGCTCACTCGGGACAGGGGTAACGGAGACCCAGTACTTC. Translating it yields CASSLGTGVTETQYF.

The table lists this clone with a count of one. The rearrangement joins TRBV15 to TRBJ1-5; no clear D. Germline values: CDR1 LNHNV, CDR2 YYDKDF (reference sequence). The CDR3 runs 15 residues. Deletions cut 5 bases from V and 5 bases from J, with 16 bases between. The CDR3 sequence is CATSPRDGVHQPQHF. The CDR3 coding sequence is TGTGCCACCAGCCCCCGAGACGGGGTGCATCAGCCCCAGCATTTT.

The CDR3 region has the DNA TGCAGCGTTGAAGACTGGGAATCGGGGGAGCTGTTTTTT. This translates into CSVEDWESGELFF. The chain has TRBV29-1 and TRBJ2-2, with D unresolved. With 0 bases removed from V and 8 bases from J, the gap between germline ends came to 10 bases. The CDR3 consists of 13 residues. The V gene's germline CDR1 is SQVTM and CDR2 ANQGSEA.

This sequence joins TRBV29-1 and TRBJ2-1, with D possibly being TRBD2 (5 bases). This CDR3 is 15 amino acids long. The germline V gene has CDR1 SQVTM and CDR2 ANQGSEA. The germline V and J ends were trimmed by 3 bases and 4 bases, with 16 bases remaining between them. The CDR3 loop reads CSVERADTFYNEQFF. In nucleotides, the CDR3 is TGCAGCGTTGAGAGGGCCGACACTTTTTACAATGAGCAGTTCTTC.

The CDR3: CASTFGELFF. In DNA, the CDR3 is TGTGCCAGCACCTTCGGGGAGCTGTTTTTT. The chain employs TRBV7-9 and TRBJ2-2, with D hard to call. CDR1 and CDR2 from the germline V gene are SEHNR and FQNEAQ (reference sequence). Trimming shortened V by 7 bases and J by 7 bases, and 4 bases separated the two germline ends. CDR3 length: 10 residues.

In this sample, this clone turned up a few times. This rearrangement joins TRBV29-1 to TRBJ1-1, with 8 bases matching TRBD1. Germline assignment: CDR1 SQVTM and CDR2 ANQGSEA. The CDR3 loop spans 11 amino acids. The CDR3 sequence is CTGGQGFEAFF. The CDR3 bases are TGCACCGGCGGACAGGGATTTGAAGCTTTCTTT.

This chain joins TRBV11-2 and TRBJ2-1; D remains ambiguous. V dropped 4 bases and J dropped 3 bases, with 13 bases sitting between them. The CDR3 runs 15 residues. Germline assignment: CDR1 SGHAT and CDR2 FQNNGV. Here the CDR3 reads CASSSYFNGYNEQFF. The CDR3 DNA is TGTGCCAGCAGCTCGTACTTTAACGGCTACAATGAGCAGTTCTTC.

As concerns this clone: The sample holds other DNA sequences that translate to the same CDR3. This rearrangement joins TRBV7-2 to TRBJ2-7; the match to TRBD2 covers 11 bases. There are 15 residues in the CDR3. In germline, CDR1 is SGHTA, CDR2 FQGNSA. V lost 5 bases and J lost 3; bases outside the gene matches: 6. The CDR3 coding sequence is TGTGCCAGCAGCCTGGGGCTAGCGGGAGGCTACGAGCAGTACTTC. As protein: CASSLGLAGGYEQYF. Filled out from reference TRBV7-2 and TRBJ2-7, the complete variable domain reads GAGVSQSPSNKVTEKGKDVELRCDPISGHTALYWYRQSLGQGLEFLIYFQGNSAPDKSGLPSDRFSAERTGGSVSTLTIQRTQQEDSAVYLCASSLGLAGGYEQYFGPGTRLTVT.

The CDR3 coding sequence is TGTGCCAGCAGTGGTTCGGCCGAGCAGTACTTC. It is translated as CASSGSAEQYF. This rearrangement joins TRBV25-1 to TRBJ2-7; D is ambiguous. This CDR3 contains 11 residues. V was clipped by 4 bases and J by 6 bases, with 7 bases between them. The germline V gene encodes CDR1 MGHDK and CDR2 SYGVNS.

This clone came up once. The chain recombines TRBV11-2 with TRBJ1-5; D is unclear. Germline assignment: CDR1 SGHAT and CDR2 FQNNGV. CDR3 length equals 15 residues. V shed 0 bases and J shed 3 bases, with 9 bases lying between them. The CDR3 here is CASSLDEGDNQPQHF. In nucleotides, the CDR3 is TGTGCCAGCAGCTTAGACGAGGGAGACAATCAGCCCCAGCATTTT. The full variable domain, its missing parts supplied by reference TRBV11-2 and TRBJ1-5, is EAGVAQSPRYKIIEKRQSVAFWCNPISGHATLYWYQQILGQGPKLLIQFQNNGVVDDSQLPKDRFSAERLKGVDSTLKIQPAKLEDSAVYLCASSLDEGDNQPQHFGDGTRLSIL.

In DNA form, the CDR3 reads TGTGCCAGCAGTTTTAGTCTGTCAGGTACCTACGAGCAGTACTTC. Translation gives CASSFSLSGTYEQYF. The chain has TRBV27 and TRBJ2-7; no clear D. From germline, CDR1 is MNHEY and CDR2 SMNVEV (reference sequence). The CDR3 covers 15 residues. Trimming took 3 bases from V and 2 from J, leaving 14 bases between them.